The sequence of this TCR beta chain was determined in a study of early T cells in non-severe SARS-CoV-2 infection. TCRdb called the 5' RACE reads again in MiXCR, with one record for every CDR3 protein. Of about 70,000 distinct CDR3 sequences in the sample, over 8% were seen once. This CDR3 is 14 amino acids long. Per the germline V gene, CDR1 is DFQATT and CDR2 is SNEGSKA (reference sequence). Trimming stripped 6 bases from V and 4 bases from J, with 17 bases between. This TCR came from an adult who was a healthcare worker with PCR-confirmed SARS-CoV-2 infection or an uninfected control (not recorded which). This material consisted of whole blood, taken at baseline. The chain recombines TRBV20-1 with TRBJ2-3, with D possibly TRBD2 on 7 matching bases. The CDR3 nucleotides read TGCAGTGCCGCAGGGGAGGGTGGCCCAGATACGCAGTATTTT. Its protein product is CSAAGEGGPDTQYF.